Below, 21 T cell receptor beta chains from the same sample are listed, as sequenced in a study of control samples from healthy donors and cancer patients. TCRdb's table, derived via immunoSEQ multiplex PCR, lists solely in-frame clones and lacks some. The sample lists over 65,000 clones, 90% to 95% seen once, with 6.2% in the top ten. Sequences were obtained from blood. These receptors were collected from a woman aged 40 to 50 in good health.

The V call is TRBV4-3, the J call TRBJ2-1, with D hard to call. CDR3 length: 14 residues. Trimming removed 3 bases at V and 8 bases at J, with 14 bases between. In germline, CDR1 is LGHNA, CDR2 YSLEER. CDR3 protein: CASSHALDQYEQFF. The CDR3 DNA reads as TGCGCCAGCAGCCATGCCCTCGACCAATATGAGCAGTTCTTC.

V and J are TRBV20-1 and TRBJ1-3; the D is unclear. V was clipped by 1 base and J by 6 bases, with 4 bases between them. The CDR3 contains 11 residues. Germline assignment: CDR1 DFQATT and CDR2 SNEGSKA (reference sequence). The CDR3 DNA sequence: TGCAGTGCTAGAGGCGAAAACACCATATATTTT. It specifies CSARGENTIYF.

J is TRBJ2-7 and V is TRBV30; D tentatively fits TRBD1 or TRBD2 (5 bases each). Per germline, CDR1 GTSNPN and CDR2 SVGIG (reference sequence). Trimming took 4 bases from V and 6 from J, leaving 19 bases between them. The CDR3 has 14 residues. For the CDR3, the DNA is TGTGCCTGGACCGCGCGAGGGGATCTAACCGAGCAGTACTTC. As protein: CAWTARGDLTEQYF.

This chain links TRBV7-8 with TRBJ2-2; possibly TRBD1 or TRBD2 for D (5 bases each). The CDR3 is 16 residues long. The germline CDR1 and CDR2 sequences are SGHVS and FQNEAQ. The germline V and J ends were trimmed by 6 bases and 1 base, with 15 bases remaining between them. The CDR3 DNA is TGTGCCAGCAGACCTCCAGGGAGCTTGAACACCGGGGAGCTGTTTTTT. This sequence encodes CASRPPGSLNTGELFF.

CDR3 nucleotide sequence: TGTGCCAGCAGCCCCCTGGGGAAGGAGCTCAATCAGCCCCAGCATTTT. It translates to CASSPLGKELNQPQHF. J is TRBJ1-5 and V is TRBV5-8; D is uncertain. CDR3 size: 16 residues. CDR1 and CDR2 (germline): SGHTS, YDEGEE. Deletions cut 4 bases from V and 3 bases from J, with 17 bases between.

The chain couples TRBV27 to TRBJ2-7; D might be TRBD1 (6 bases). V was shortened by 4 bases and J by 2 bases, with 12 bases between the two germline ends. This CDR3 has 14 residues. The V gene's germline CDR1 is MNHEY and CDR2 SMNVEV (reference sequence). Written as DNA, the CDR3 is TGTGCCAGCAGTTATCAGGGGCTGACCTACGAGCAGTACTTC. Protein sequence: CASSYQGLTYEQYF.

The chain combines TRBV5-1 with TRBJ2-2; D not resolved. Germline CDR1 reads SGHRS; CDR2 reads YFSETQ. V lost 3 bases to trimming and J lost 0 bases, with 12 bases between them. CDR3 length: 16 amino acids. CDR3 in amino acids: CASSSSLYANTGELFF. The CDR3 DNA sequence: TGCGCCAGCAGCTCATCGTTGTACGCGAACACCGGGGAGCTGTTTTTT.

This chain links TRBV2 with TRBJ1-1; D is uncertain. CDR1 is SNHLY and CDR2 is FYNNEI in the germline V gene. Trimming left V 6 bases short and J 3 bases short, with 8 bases between. CDR3 length equals 12 residues. In DNA form, the CDR3 reads TGTGCCAGCAGCACCCGGGACACTGAAGCTTTCTTT. Amino acids: CASSTRDTEAFF.

J is TRBJ2-1 and V is TRBV30; no reliable D call. Per the germline V gene, CDR1 is GTSNPN and CDR2 is SVGIG (reference sequence). The CDR3 has 13 residues. V was trimmed by 0 bases and J by 7 bases, leaving 10 bases between them. In nucleotides, the CDR3 is TGTGCCTGGAGTGTCATTCGAGGAAATGAGCAGTTCTTC. This sequence encodes CAWSVIRGNEQFF.

V usage is TRBV5-6 and J usage is TRBJ2-5; 10 nucleotides match TRBD2. V dropped 1 base and J dropped 4; count of bases not matched to a gene: 1. The CDR3 loop spans 14 amino acids. Germline V gene lookup returns CDR1 SGHDT and CDR2 YYEEEE. CDR3 loop: CASSLLAGGETQYF. CDR3 nucleotides: TGTGCCAGCAGCTTGTTAGCGGGAGGAGAGACCCAGTACTTC.

This chain uses TRBV24-1 with TRBJ1-1; 12 bases match TRBD1. Germline values: CDR1 KGHDR, CDR2 SFDVKD. V was pared by 9 bases and J by 5 bases, with 3 bases of the junction left unmatched. The CDR3 is 13 residues long. The CDR3 region is CATRDRGPTEAFF. The CDR3 bases are TGTGCCACCCGGGACAGGGGGCCAACTGAAGCTTTCTTT.

V usage is TRBV27 and J usage is TRBJ1-6; TRBD1 might be the D (5 bases). The CDR3 loop spans 13 amino acids. Germline V CDR1 and CDR2: MNHEY, SMNVEV (reference sequence). Trimming stripped 5 bases from V and 14 bases from J, with 16 bases between. CDR3 DNA sequence: TGTGCCAGCAGTCAGGGTCTTGGGTTCACCCTCCACTTT. Protein sequence: CASSQGLGFTLHF.

J is TRBJ1-3 and V is TRBV18, with unresolved D. This CDR3 has 16 residues. Germline V CDR1 and CDR2: KGHSH, LQKENI. Trimming left V 1 base short and J 2 bases short, with 12 bases between. CDR3 nucleotide sequence: TGTGCCAGCTCACCACTTGGGTCGGGTACTGGAAACACCATATATTTT. Its translation: CASSPLGSGTGNTIYF.

The rearrangement links TRBV11-2 to TRBJ1-2; D is undetermined. V was shortened by 7 bases and J by 4 bases, with 19 bases between the two germline ends. CDR1 and CDR2 (germline): SGHAT, FQNNGV. The CDR3 covers 15 residues. The CDR3 DNA reads TGTGCCAGCACTGAATATCCCCCCCCAAGCTATGGCTACACCTTC. Amino acid sequence: CASTEYPPPSYGYTF. Filled out from reference TRBV11-2 and TRBJ1-2, the complete variable domain reads EAGVAQSPRYKIIEKRQSVAFWCNPISGHATLYWYQQILGQGPKLLIQFQNNGVVDDSQLPKDRFSAERLKGVDSTLKIQPAKLEDSAVYLCASTEYPPPSYGYTFGSGTRLTVV.

This rearrangement joins TRBV2 to TRBJ1-5, with a weak D call TRBD1 (6 bases). The CDR3 is 15 amino acids. Germline V CDR1 and CDR2: SNHLY, FYNNEI. V was clipped by 7 bases and J by 3 bases, with 16 bases between them. The CDR3 loop reads CASTEQGSYNQPQHF. CDR3 coding DNA: TGTGCCAGCACCGAACAGGGAAGTTACAATCAGCCCCAGCATTTT. The variable domain in full, with the rest retrieved from reference TRBV2 and TRBJ1-5, is EPEVTQTPSHQVTQMGQEVILRCVPISNHLYFYWYRQILGQKVEFLVSFYNNEISEKSEIFDDQFSVERPDGSNFTLKIRSTKLEDSAMYFCASTEQGSYNQPQHFGDGTRLSIL.

The V gene is TRBV12-3 or TRBV12-4, the J gene TRBJ2-3; perhaps TRBD1 as D (5 bases). The CDR3 runs 12 residues. The V and J ends lost 6 bases and 7 bases respectively, with 11 bases between them. This CDR3 reads CASRDTSNTQYF. The CDR3, as DNA: TGTGCCAGCAGGGACACGTCGAATACGCAGTATTTT.

This rearrangement joins TRBV30 to TRBJ1-3; D is ambiguous. V gave up 0 bases and J gave up 7 bases, with 16 bases separating them. This CDR3 contains 15 residues. Germline V gene lookup returns CDR1 GTSNPN and CDR2 SVGIG (reference sequence). As DNA, the CDR3 is TGTGCCTGGAGTGTACGGAGATTACATGGCAACACCATATATTTT. It translates to CAWSVRRLHGNTIYF.

There are a few counts of this clone. This chain links TRBV19 with TRBJ1-5; 7 positions match TRBD1. J was trimmed by 2 bases and V by 0 bases; bases with no gene match: 7. CDR3 length: 17 amino acids. Germline V gene sequence: CDR1 LNHDA, CDR2 SQIVND (reference sequence). CDR3 nucleotides: TGTGCCAGTAGTATAGATCCCACAGGGGACGGCAATCAGCCCCAGCATTTT. Its translation: CASSIDPTGDGNQPQHF.

The CDR3 DNA reads TGTGCCAGCAGCTACAGCCGGGACACAACCTACGAGCAGTACTTC. Encoded protein: CASSYSRDTTYEQYF. The chain combines TRBV7-9 with TRBJ2-7; D perhaps matches TRBD1 (6 bases). Looked up from germline, CDR1 is SEHNR and CDR2 is FQNEAQ (reference sequence). With 4 bases removed from V and 2 bases from J, the gap between germline ends came to 15 bases. The CDR3 is 15 amino acids.

This chain links TRBV4-2 with TRBJ1-5; tentative D call: TRBD1 (5 bases). Trimming left V 1 base short and J 6 bases short, with 13 bases between. This CDR3 region has 15 residues. Germline V gene sequence: CDR1 LGHNA, CDR2 YNFKEQ. The CDR3 DNA follows: TGTGCCAGCAGCCAAGGAGACCTGGGGGGTCAGCCCCAGCATTTT. Its translation: CASSQGDLGGQPQHF.

This clone showed up just once. The chain uses TRBV19 and TRBJ1-5, with D perhaps matching TRBD1 (5 bases). Germline V gene lookup returns CDR1 LNHDA and CDR2 SQIVND (reference sequence). The CDR3 consists of 15 residues. Deletions cut 3 bases from V and 0 bases from J, with 9 bases between. CDR3 in amino acids: CASSMTEYSNQPQHF. DNA of the CDR3: TGTGCCAGTAGTATGACAGAATATAGCAATCAGCCCCAGCATTTT.